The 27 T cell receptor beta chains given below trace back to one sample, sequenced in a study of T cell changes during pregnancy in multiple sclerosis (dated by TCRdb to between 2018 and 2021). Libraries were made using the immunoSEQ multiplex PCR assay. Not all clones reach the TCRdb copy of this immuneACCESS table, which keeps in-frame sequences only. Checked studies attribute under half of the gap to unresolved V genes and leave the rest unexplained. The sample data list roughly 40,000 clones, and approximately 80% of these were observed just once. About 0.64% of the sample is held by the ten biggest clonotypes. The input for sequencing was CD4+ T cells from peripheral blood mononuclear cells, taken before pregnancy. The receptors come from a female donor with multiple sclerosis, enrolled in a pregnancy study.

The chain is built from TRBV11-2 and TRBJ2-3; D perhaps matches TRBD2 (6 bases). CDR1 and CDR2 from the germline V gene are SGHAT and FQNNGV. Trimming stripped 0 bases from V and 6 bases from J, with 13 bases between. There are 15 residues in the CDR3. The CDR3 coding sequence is TGTGCCAGCAGCTTAGATGGGGGAGGCCACGATACGCAGTATTTT. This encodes CASSLDGGGHDTQYF.

CDR3 in amino acids: CASSVNEKLFF. As DNA, the CDR3 is TGTGCCAGCAGTGTAAATGAAAAACTGTTTTTT. The chain uses TRBV2 and TRBJ1-4; D is unclear. Germline V lookup: CDR1 SNHLY, CDR2 FYNNEI. The CDR3 sequence is 11 residues long. V was trimmed by 4 bases and J by 5 bases, leaving 2 bases between them.

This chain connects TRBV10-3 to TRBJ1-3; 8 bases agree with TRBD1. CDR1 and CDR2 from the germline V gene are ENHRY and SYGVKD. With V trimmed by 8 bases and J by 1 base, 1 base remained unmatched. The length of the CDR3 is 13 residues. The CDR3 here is CAIRTGSGNTIYF. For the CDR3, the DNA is TGTGCCATCCGGACAGGGTCTGGAAACACCATATATTTT.

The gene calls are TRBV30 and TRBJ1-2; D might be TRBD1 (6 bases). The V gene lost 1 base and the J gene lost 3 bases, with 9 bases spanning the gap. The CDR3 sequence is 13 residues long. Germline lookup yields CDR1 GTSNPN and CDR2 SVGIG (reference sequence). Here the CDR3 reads CAWSADSDYGYTF. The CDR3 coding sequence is TGTGCCTGGAGTGCGGACAGCGACTATGGCTACACCTTC.

CDR3 protein: CASSIKDRVNGYTF. The CDR3 bases are TGTGCCAGTAGTATAAAGGACAGGGTGAATGGCTACACCTTC. V usage is TRBV19 and J usage is TRBJ1-2, with 8 bases matching TRBD1. The germline V gene encodes CDR1 LNHDA and CDR2 SQIVND (reference sequence). Losses at the gene ends were 2 bases for V and 6 bases for J; bases not matched to a gene: 5. The CDR3 is 14 residues long.

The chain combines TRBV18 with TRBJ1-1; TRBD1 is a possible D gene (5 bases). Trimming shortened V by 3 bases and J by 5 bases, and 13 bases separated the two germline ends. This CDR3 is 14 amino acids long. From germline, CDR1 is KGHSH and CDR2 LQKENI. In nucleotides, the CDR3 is TGTGCCAGCTCACCCCCCGCAGGGCGGACTGAAGCTTTCTTT. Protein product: CASSPPAGRTEAFF.

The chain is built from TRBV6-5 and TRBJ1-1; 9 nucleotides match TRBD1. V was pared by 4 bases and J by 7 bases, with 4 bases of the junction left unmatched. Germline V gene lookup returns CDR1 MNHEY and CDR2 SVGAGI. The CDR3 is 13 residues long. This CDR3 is CASSSGQGNEAFF. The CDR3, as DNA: TGTGCCAGCAGTTCCGGACAGGGGAATGAAGCTTTCTTT.

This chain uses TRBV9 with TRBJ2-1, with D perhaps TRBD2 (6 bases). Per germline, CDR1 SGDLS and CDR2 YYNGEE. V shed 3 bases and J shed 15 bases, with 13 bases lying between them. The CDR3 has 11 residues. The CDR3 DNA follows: TGTGCCAGCAGCGCCCGCGGGAAGTGGTTCTTC. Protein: CASSARGKWFF.

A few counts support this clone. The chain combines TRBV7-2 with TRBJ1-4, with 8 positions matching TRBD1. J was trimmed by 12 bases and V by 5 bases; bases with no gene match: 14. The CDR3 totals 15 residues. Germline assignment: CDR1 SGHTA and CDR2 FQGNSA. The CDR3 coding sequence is TGTGCCAGCAGCCAGAGGACAGGGCGCGATTCCGAACTGTTTTTT. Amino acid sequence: CASSQRTGRDSELFF.

The CDR3 sequence: CASSQVQREWNTGELFF. The CDR3 DNA follows: TGCGCCAGCAGCCAAGTTCAGCGGGAGTGGAACACCGGGGAGCTGTTTTTT. The V call is TRBV4-1, the J call TRBJ2-2; TRBD2 matches 8 bases. The CDR3 runs 17 residues. Unmatched junction bases numbered 5, after V lost 1 base and J lost 1 base. Germline CDR1 and CDR2: MGHRA and YSYEKL.

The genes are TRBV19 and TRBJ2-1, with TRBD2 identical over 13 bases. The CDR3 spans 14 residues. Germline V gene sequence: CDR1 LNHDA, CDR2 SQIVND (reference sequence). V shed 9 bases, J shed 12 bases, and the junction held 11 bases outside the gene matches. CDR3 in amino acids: CASTTGTSGVGQFF. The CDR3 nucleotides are TGTGCCAGCACTACCGGGACTAGCGGGGTGGGGCAGTTCTTC.

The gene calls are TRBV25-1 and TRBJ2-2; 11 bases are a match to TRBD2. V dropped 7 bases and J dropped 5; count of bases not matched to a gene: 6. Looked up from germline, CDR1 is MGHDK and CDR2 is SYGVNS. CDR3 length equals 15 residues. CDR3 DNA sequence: TGTGCCAGCACCGCACTAGCGGGAGTAACCGGGGAGCTGTTTTTT. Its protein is CASTALAGVTGELFF.

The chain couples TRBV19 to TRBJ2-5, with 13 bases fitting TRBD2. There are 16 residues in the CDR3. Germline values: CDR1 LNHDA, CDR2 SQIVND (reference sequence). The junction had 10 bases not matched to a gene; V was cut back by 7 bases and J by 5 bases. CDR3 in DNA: TGTGCCAGTACCCCCACTAGCGGGAGGGCTTGGGAGACCCAGTACTTC. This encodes CASTPTSGRAWETQYF.

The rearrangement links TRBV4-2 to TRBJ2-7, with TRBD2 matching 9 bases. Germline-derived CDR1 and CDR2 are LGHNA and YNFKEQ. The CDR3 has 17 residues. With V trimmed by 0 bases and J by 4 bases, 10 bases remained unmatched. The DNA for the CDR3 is TGTGCCAGCAGCCAAGACCCGGGAGCGGGGGGCTTATACGAGCAGTACTTC. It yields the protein CASSQDPGAGGLYEQYF.

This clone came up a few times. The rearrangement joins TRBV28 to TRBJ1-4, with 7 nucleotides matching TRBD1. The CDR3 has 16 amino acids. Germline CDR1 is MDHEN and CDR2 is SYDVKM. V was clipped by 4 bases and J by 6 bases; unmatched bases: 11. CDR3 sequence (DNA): TGTGCCAGCAGTTCAATGGACAGGAGGGAGGATGAAAAACTGTTTTTT. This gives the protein CASSSMDRREDEKLFF.

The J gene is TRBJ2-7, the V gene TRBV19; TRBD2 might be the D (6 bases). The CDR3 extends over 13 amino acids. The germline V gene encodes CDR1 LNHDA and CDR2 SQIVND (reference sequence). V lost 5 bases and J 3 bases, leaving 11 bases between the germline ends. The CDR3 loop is CASSRRGLYEQYF. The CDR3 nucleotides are TGTGCCAGTAGTCGGCGGGGCCTCTACGAGCAGTACTTC.

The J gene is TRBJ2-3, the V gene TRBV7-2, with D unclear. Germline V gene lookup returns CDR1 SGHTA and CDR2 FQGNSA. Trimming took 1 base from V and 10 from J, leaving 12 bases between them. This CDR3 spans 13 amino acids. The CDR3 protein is CASSLGTSRAQYF. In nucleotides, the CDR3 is TGTGCCAGCAGCTTAGGAACGAGCCGCGCGCAGTATTTT.

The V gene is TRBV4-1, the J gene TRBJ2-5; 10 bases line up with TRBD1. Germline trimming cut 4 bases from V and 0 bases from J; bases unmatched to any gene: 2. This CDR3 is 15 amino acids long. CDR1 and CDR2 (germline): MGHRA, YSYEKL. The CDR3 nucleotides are TGCGCCAGCAGCCTGACAGGGGGCTACCAAGAGACCCAGTACTTC. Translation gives CASSLTGGYQETQYF.

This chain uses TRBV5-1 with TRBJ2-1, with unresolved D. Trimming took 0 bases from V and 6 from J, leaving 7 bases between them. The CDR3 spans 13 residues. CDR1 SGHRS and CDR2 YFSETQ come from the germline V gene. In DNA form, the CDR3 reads TGCGCCAGCAGCTTGGGAGGTCTCAATGAGCAGTTCTTC. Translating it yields CASSLGGLNEQFF.

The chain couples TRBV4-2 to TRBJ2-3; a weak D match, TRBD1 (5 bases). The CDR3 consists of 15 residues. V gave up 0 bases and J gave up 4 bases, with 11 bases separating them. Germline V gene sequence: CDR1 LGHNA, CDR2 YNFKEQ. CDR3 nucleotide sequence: TGTGCCAGCAGCCAAGAGAGGACCAGGGCAGATACGCAGTATTTT. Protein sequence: CASSQERTRADTQYF.

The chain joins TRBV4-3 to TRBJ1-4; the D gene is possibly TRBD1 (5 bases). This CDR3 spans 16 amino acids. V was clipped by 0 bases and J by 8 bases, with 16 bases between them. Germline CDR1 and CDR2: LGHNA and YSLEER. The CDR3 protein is CASSQDYGGAGEKLFF. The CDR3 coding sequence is TGCGCCAGCAGCCAAGATTACGGGGGAGCAGGGGAAAAACTGTTTTTT.

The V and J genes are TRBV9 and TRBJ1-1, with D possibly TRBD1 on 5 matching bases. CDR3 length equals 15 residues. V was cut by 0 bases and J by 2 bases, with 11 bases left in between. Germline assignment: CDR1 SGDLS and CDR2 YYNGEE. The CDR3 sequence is CASSVAGQGNTEAFF. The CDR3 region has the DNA TGTGCCAGCAGCGTAGCTGGTCAGGGAAACACTGAAGCTTTCTTT.

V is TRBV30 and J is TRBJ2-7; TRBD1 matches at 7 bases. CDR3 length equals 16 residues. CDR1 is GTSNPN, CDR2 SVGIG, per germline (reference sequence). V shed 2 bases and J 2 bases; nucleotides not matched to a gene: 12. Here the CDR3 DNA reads TGTGCCTGGAGTCGAACAGGGGTCATGACGCCCTACGAGCAGTACTTC. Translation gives CAWSRTGVMTPYEQYF.

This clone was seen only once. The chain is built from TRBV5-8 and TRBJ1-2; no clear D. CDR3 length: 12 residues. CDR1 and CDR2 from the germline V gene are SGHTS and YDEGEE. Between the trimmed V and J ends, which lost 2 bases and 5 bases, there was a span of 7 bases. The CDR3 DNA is TGTGCCAGCAGCTTTGGAGAGTATGGCTACACCTTC. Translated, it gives CASSFGEYGYTF.

As DNA, the CDR3 is TGTGCCATCAGTGAGGAGGGAAACTATGGCTACACCTTC. Protein: CAISEEGNYGYTF. The chain carries TRBV10-3 and TRBJ1-2; D not resolved. Per germline, CDR1 ENHRY and CDR2 SYGVKD. Trimming removed 2 bases at V and 2 bases at J, with 6 bases between. CDR3 length: 13 residues.

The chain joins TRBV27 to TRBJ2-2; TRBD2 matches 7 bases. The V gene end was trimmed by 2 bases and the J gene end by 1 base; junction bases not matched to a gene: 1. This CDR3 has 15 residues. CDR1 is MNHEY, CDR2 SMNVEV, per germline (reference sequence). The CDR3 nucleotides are TGTGCCAGCAGTTTAGCTAGCGGGAACACCGGGGAGCTGTTTTTT. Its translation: CASSLASGNTGELFF.

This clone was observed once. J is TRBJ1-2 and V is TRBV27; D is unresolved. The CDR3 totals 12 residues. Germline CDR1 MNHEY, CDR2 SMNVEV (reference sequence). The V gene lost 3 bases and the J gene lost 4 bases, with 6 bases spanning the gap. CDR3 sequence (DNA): TGTGCCAGCAGTTTCCGGGGCTATGGCTACACCTTC. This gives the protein CASSFRGYGYTF.